The 2 T cell receptor beta chains below all came from one sample that was sequenced in a study of blood T cells in healthy people across ages. Sample-barcoded 5' priming and a J-beta primer mix drove a second PCR of about 7 to 11 cycles. A single record per CDR3 protein comes from TCRdb applying MiXCR to the 5' RACE reads. The table has about 670,000 distinct CDR3 sequences, 45% to 60% seen once. The sample comprised blood. These receptors all stem from a woman aged 80 or over in good health.

The chain links TRBV20-1 to TRBJ1-1; D possibly corresponds to TRBD1 (5 bases). Germline CDR1 and CDR2: DFQATT and SNEGSKA (reference sequence). Trimming cost V 0 bases and J 8 bases, with 22 bases left between them. This CDR3 is 16 amino acids long. CDR3 DNA: TGCAGTGCTAGAGAGGCTTCCTTTTCCCAGCGGGGGGAAGCTTTCTTT. Amino acid sequence: CSAREASFSQRGEAFF.

As regards this clonotype: This may be a read error, as it is one base from a much larger clone. The chain recombines TRBV12-3 or TRBV12-4 with TRBJ2-3; D possibly corresponds to TRBD2 (6 bases). The CDR3 has 14 amino acids. V dropped 3 bases and J dropped 5 bases, with 12 bases sitting between them. In DNA form, the CDR3 reads TGTGCCAGCAGTTTCGGGGTGGGAGGAGATACGCAGTATTTT. Protein sequence: CASSFGVGGDTQYF.